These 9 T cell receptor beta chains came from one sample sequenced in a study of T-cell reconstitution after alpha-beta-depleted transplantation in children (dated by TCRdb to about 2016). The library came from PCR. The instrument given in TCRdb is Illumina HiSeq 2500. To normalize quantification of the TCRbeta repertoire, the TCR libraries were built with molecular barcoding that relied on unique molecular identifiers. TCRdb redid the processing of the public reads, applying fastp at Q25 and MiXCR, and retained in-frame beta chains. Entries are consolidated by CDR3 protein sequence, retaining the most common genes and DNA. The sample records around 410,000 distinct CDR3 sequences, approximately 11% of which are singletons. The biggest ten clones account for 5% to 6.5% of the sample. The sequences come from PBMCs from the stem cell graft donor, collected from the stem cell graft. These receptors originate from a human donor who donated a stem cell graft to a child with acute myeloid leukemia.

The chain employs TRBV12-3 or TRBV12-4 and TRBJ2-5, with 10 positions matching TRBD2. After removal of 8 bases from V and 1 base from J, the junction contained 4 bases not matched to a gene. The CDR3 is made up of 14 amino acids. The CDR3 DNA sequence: TGTGCCAGCGGACGGACTAGCGGCCAAGAGACCCAGTACTTC. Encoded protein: CASGRTSGQETQYF.

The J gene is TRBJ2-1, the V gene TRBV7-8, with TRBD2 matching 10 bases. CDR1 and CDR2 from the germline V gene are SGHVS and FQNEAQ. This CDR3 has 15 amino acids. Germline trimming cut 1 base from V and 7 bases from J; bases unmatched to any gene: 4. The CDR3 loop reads CASSLGGSGGNEQFF. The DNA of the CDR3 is TGTGCCAGCAGCTTAGGAGGTAGCGGGGGGAATGAGCAGTTCTTC.

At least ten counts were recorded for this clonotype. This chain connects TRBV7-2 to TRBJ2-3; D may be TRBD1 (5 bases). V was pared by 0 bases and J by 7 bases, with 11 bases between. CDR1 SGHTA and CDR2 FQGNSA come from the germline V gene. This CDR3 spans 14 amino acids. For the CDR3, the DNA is TGTGCCAGCAGCTTAGCGAAGGGGTTACATACGCAGTATTTT. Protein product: CASSLAKGLHTQYF.

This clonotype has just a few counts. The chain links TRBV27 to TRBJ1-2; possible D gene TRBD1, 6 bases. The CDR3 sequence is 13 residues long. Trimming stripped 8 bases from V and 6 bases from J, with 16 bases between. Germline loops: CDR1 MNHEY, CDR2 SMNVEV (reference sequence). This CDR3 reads CASRGGNENGYTF. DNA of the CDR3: TGTGCCAGCCGGGGGGGCAATGAAAATGGCTACACCTTC.

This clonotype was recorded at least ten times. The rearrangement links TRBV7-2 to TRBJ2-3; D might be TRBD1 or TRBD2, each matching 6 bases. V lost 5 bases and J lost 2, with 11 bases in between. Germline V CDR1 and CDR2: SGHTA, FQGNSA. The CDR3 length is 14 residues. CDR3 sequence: CASSVRGATDTQYF. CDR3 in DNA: TGTGCCAGCAGCGTAAGGGGGGCCACAGATACGCAGTATTTT.

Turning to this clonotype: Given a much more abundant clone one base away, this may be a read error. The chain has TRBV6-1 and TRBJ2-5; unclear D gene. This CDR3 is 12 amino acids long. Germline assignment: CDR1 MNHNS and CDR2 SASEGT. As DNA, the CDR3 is TGTGCCAGCAGTGAACGACGTGAGACCCGGTACTTC. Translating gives CASSERRETRYF.

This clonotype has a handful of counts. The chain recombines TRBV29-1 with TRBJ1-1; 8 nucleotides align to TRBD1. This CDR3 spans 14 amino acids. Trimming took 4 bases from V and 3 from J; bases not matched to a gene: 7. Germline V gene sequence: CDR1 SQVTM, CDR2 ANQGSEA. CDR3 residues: CSVASGGLDTEAFF. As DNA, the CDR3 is TGCAGCGTTGCGTCAGGGGGCCTTGACACTGAAGCTTTCTTT. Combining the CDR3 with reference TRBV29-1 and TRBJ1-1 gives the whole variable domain SAVISQKPSRDICQRGTSLTIQCQVDSQVTMMFWYRQQPGQSLTLIATANQGSEATYESGFVIDKFPISRPNLTFSTLTVSNMSPEDSSIYLCSVASGGLDTEAFFGQGTRLTVV.

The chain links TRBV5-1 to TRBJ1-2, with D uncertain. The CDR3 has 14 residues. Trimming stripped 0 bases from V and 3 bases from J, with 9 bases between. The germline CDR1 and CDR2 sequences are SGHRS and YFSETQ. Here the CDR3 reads CASSLDGGYYGYTF. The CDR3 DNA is TGCGCCAGCAGCTTGGACGGAGGCTACTATGGCTACACCTTC.

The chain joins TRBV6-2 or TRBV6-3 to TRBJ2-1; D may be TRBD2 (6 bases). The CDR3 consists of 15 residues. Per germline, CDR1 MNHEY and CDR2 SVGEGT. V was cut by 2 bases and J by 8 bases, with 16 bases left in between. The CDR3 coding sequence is TGTGCCAGCAGTTACCCCGGGCGGGAACTCCATGAGCAGTTCTTC. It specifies CASSYPGRELHEQFF.